The T cell receptor (beta chain) under discussion was sequenced for a study of technical replicates of blood from several donors. V lost 5 bases and J lost 6; bases outside the gene matches: 13. CDR1 and CDR2 (germline): SEHNR, FQNEAQ (reference sequence). This CDR3 has 16 amino acids. Assay: immunoSEQ multiplex PCR; the TCRdb copy retains only in-frame clones and omits some. The data hold approximately 76,000 clones, with about 91% observed a single time. Material for sequencing was T cells isolated from PBMCs. This chain joins TRBV7-9 and TRBJ1-1, with TRBD1 matching 9 bases. This receptor was taken from a human donor in good health. Here the CDR3 reads CASSPGQGEGVAEAFF. CDR3 bases: TGTGCCAGCAGCCCGGGACAGGGAGAAGGGGTCGCTGAAGCTTTCTTT.